These T cell receptor beta chains were read from a single sample in a study of CD8+ T cells in alopecia areata. This table comes from immunoSEQ multiplex PCR, and its TCRdb copy is limited to in-frame clones, with some not included. The profile shows under 350,000 clones, roughly 64% of them singletons. The material sequenced was CD4+ T cells sorted from blood, taken at week 24, from a patient treated with tofacitinib. All receptors come from a human donor with alopecia areata. Both conserved end residues are part of each CDR3. D genes are given only for firm matches. Rows give clone size only sometimes, using once, few, many, or a class for an expanded clone.

V gene,CDR3 length,D gene,J gene,clone size,CDR3 protein,CDR3 DNA
TRBV5-1,15,NA,TRBJ2-7,NA,CASSLVGSAKDEQYF,TGCGCCAGCAGCTTGGTGGGTTCGGCTAAGGACGAGCAGTACTTC
TRBV7-2,14,NA,TRBJ2-3,NA,CASSMFPGADTQYF,TGTGCCAGCAGCATGTTTCCGGGGGCCGATACGCAGTATTTT
TRBV4-2,16,NA,TRBJ2-2,NA,CASTETNGARTGELFF,TGTGCCAGCACCGAAACCAATGGGGCGCGCACCGGGGAGCTGTTTTTT
TRBV6-5,14,NA,TRBJ1-1,few,CASSYGGVNTEAFF,TGTGCCAGCAGTTACGGGGGGGTGAACACTGAAGCTTTCTTT
TRBV15,14,NA,TRBJ2-3,NA,CATSTLVSTDTQYF,TGTGCCACCAGCACCCTAGTGAGCACAGATACGCAGTATTTT
TRBV18,12,NA,TRBJ2-7,few,CASSVDGYEQYF,TGTGCCAGCTCCGTCGACGGCTACGAGCAGTACTTC
TRBV6-1,16,NA,TRBJ2-3,NA,CASSDQGSGSTDTQYF,TGTGCCAGCAGTGATCAGGGGAGCGGTAGCACAGATACGCAGTATTTT
TRBV6-5,15,TRBD1,TRBJ2-2,NA,CASSAYRGSTGELFF,TGTGCCAGCAGTGCGTACAGGGGAAGTACCGGGGAGCTGTTTTTT
TRBV9,13,NA,TRBJ1-6,few,CASGSVTNSPLHF,TGTGCCAGCGGATCTGTTACAAATTCACCCCTCCACTTT
TRBV6-6,13,NA,TRBJ1-4,NA,CAARSALGEKLFF,TGTGCCGCCCGGAGTGCCCTTGGTGAAAAACTGTTTTTT
TRBV5-1,14,NA,TRBJ2-2,NA,CASRDQGNTGELFF,TGCGCCAGCAGGGATCAGGGGAACACCGGGGAGCTGTTTTTT
TRBV4-2,16,NA,TRBJ1-1,NA,CASSQDAHRWNTEAFF,TGTGCCAGCAGCCAAGACGCTCATCGATGGAACACTGAAGCTTTCTTT
TRBV6-5,13,TRBD1,TRBJ2-7,once,CASRRGTASSQYF,TGTGCCAGCAGGAGGGGGACAGCGTCTTCGCAGTACTTC
TRBV5-1,14,TRBD1,TRBJ1-5,NA,CASSDGTANQPQHF,TGCGCCAGCAGCGACGGGACAGCGAATCAGCCCCAGCATTTT
TRBV4-3,14,NA,TRBJ2-1,once,CASSQVQQSNEQFF,TGCGCCAGCAGCCAAGTACAACAGAGCAATGAGCAGTTCTTC
TRBV6-5,16,NA,TRBJ2-1,NA,CASSYSRGGSYNEQFF,TGTGCCAGCAGTTACTCGCGGGGAGGCTCCTACAATGAGCAGTTCTTC
TRBV2,12,NA,TRBJ1-2,NA,CASSEGNYGYTF,TGTGCCAGCAGTGAAGGAAACTATGGCTACACCTTC
TRBV27,13,TRBD1,TRBJ1-6,NA,CASSRTGDSPLHF,TGTGCCAGCAGTCGGACAGGGGATTCACCCCTCCACTTT
TRBV25-1,14,NA,TRBJ2-3,NA,CASSRTLSTDTQYF,TGTGCCAGCAGTAGGACTTTGAGCACAGATACGCAGTATTTT
TRBV27,13,NA,TRBJ1-1,NA,CASSFRRNTEAFF,TGTGCCAGCAGTTTTCGGCGGAACACTGAAGCTTTCTTT
TRBV5-1,15,NA,TRBJ2-7,NA,CASSLGLQGGYEQYF,TGCGCCAGCAGCTTGGGCCTACAGGGAGGCTACGAGCAGTACTTC
TRBV5-1,16,NA,TRBJ2-2,NA,CASSPLGQPNTGELFF,TGCGCCAGCAGCCCTCTTGGACAGCCGAACACCGGGGAGCTGTTTTTT
TRBV29-1,13,NA,TRBJ2-5,few,CSVEGVIQETQYF,TGCAGCGTTGAAGGGGTCATCCAAGAGACCCAGTACTTC
TRBV7-2,15,NA,TRBJ2-5,NA,CASSFRGSAGETQYF,TGTGCCAGCAGCTTCCGGGGGTCCGCCGGGGAGACCCAGTACTTC
TRBV30,13,NA,TRBJ1-1,few,CAWSVQLNTEAFF,TGTGCCTGGAGTGTGCAGCTGAACACTGAAGCTTTCTTT